This is a list of T cell receptor beta chains from one sample in a study of cytomegalovirus exposure and HLA in healthy donors. Only in-frame clones appear in the TCRdb table, and some are missing; sequencing was by immunoSEQ multiplex PCR. The table has about 100,000 clones, 78% seen once; the top ten hold 0.6% to 0.95%. The sample taken for sequencing was PBMCs. The source is a woman aged 55 to 70 in good health and CMV-seronegative. CDR3s include the opening cysteine and the closing phenylalanine or tryptophan. Fields, in order: V gene, clone size, J gene, D gene, CDR3 length, CDR3 DNA, CDR3 protein. D genes are given only for firm matches. Clone size is not always given. Where it is, it says once, few, many or a class for expanded clones.

TRBV6-5,.,TRBJ2-1,TRBD2,15,TGTGCCAGCAGTTACGTAGCGGGACCTTACAATGAGCAGTTCTTC,CASSYVAGPYNEQFF
TRBV19,.,TRBJ1-1,.,16,TGTGCCAGTAGTACCGGTGGAGAAGGCCCGGAGACTGAAGCTTTCTTT,CASSTGGEGPETEAFF
TRBV21-1,.,TRBJ1-2,.,14,TGTGCCAGCAGCAAAGCGACGGCGAGGGTCGGCTACACCTTC,CASSKATARVGYTF
TRBV5-1,.,TRBJ2-1,.,15,TGCGCCAGCAGCTTACAGGGTGTCTCCTACAATGAGCAGTTCTTC,CASSLQGVSYNEQFF
TRBV2,.,TRBJ1-1,.,18,TGTGCCAGCAGTGAATATCCGGGCGACGTGGCGGGGAACACTGAAGCTTTCTTT,CASSEYPGDVAGNTEAFF
TRBV5-6,.,TRBJ2-3,TRBD1,18,TGTGCCAGCAGCTTTACTGCCGGGACAGGGGTGTTGGCAGATACGCAGTATTTT,CASSFTAGTGVLADTQYF
TRBV5-1,.,TRBJ2-1,.,15,TGCGCCAGCAGCTCAGACAGCAGCTCCTACAATGAGCAGTTCTTC,CASSSDSSSYNEQFF
TRBV4-3,few,TRBJ2-7,TRBD2,15,TGCGCCAGCAGCCAAGTAGCGGGAGGATCCTACGAGCAGTACTTC,CASSQVAGGSYEQYF
TRBV5-1,few,TRBJ2-7,.,12,TGCGCCAGCAGCCTGCAGGGGGGCGAGCAGTACTTC,CASSLQGGEQYF
TRBV10-3,.,TRBJ2-7,TRBD2,13,TGTGCCATCAGTGTCGGGACTACCTACGAGCAGTACTTC,CAISVGTTYEQYF
TRBV29-1,.,TRBJ2-2,.,12,TGCAGCGTTGTTTCGCAGACCGGGGAGCTGTTTTTT,CSVVSQTGELFF
TRBV29-1,.,TRBJ1-2,.,10,TGCAGCGTCGACCAGGACAGCTACACCTTC,CSVDQDSYTF
TRBV18,.,TRBJ2-7,.,14,TGTGCCAGCTCACCAGAGGCACACAATTACGAGCAGTACTTC,CASSPEAHNYEQYF
TRBV28,.,TRBJ1-2,.,13,TGTGCCAGCGTAAGTGCAGGGGATTATGGCTACACCTTC,CASVSAGDYGYTF
TRBV5-1,.,TRBJ2-1,.,16,TGCGCCAGCAGCGCGGGGACAGCTCGCTCCTACAATGAGCAGTTCTTC,CASSAGTARSYNEQFF
TRBV14,few,TRBJ2-3,.,13,TGTGCCAGCAGCCAGACTTTGACAGATACGCAGTATTTT,CASSQTLTDTQYF
TRBV19,.,TRBJ1-1,.,11,TGTGCCAGTAGAGAAACTACTGAAGCTTTCTTT,CASRETTEAFF
TRBV4-3,.,TRBJ2-4,.,17,TGCGCCAGCAGCCAAGATAGTACAGGGTTTGCCAAAAACATTCAGTACTTC,CASSQDSTGFAKNIQYF
TRBV27,.,TRBJ2-1,.,13,TGTGCCAGCAGTTCCACCTCTAGCTGGGAGCAGTTCTTC,CASSSTSSWEQFF
TRBV5-1,.,TRBJ1-2,.,14,TGCGCCAGCAGCTCTGGCGGGACTGACTATGGCTACACCTTC,CASSSGGTDYGYTF
TRBV25-1,.,TRBJ2-3,.,15,TGTGCCAGCGCTGGGAGGTTCCTTAGCACAGATACGCAGTATTTT,CASAGRFLSTDTQYF
TRBV5-4,.,TRBJ2-2,.,15,TGTGCCAGCAGCCAATACAGGGTCAACACCGGGGAGCTGTTTTTT,CASSQYRVNTGELFF
TRBV25-1,.,TRBJ1-4,.,15,TGTGCCAGCAGTCCGGCCTGGCGGACTAATGAAAAACTGTTTTTT,CASSPAWRTNEKLFF
TRBV9,.,TRBJ2-1,TRBD2,16,TGTGCCAGCAGCGTAGCGGTAGCGGGAGGTCACAATGAGCAGTTCTTC,CASSVAVAGGHNEQFF
TRBV6-5,.,TRBJ2-1,.,16,TGTGCCAGCAGTTACTCGCTGTCAGGGGAGGGCAATGAGCAGTTCTTC,CASSYSLSGEGNEQFF
TRBV27,.,TRBJ1-2,.,14,TGTGCCAGCAGTCTTACAGGGAGGGACTATGGCTACACCTTC,CASSLTGRDYGYTF
TRBV6-6,.,TRBJ2-5,.,14,TGTGCCAGCAGTCTCGGGGGACTCCAAGAGACCCAGTACTTC,CASSLGGLQETQYF
TRBV19,.,TRBJ2-2,TRBD1,15,TGTGCCAGTCGGCCGAACAGGGGGCGGAGCGGGGAGCTGTTTTTT,CASRPNRGRSGELFF
TRBV19,.,TRBJ2-7,.,13,TGTGCCAGTAGTACAACGCGGGGATACGAGCAGTACTTC,CASSTTRGYEQYF
TRBV19,few,TRBJ2-7,TRBD1,15,TGTGCCAGTAGTACGAGGACAGGGATCCACTACGAGCAGTACTTC,CASSTRTGIHYEQYF
TRBV5-4,.,TRBJ1-2,.,14,TGTGCCAGCAGCTTGCAGGGCTCTAACTATGGCTACACCTTC,CASSLQGSNYGYTF
TRBV5-1,.,TRBJ2-5,TRBD1,14,TGCGCCAGCAGATGGGACAGGGGGCAAGAGACCCAGTACTTC,CASRWDRGQETQYF
TRBV28,.,TRBJ1-1,.,14,TGTGCCAGCAGCTACTATTTGTCAGACTATAAAGCTTTCTTT,CASSYYLSDYKAFF
TRBV5-6,.,TRBJ1-2,TRBD1,17,TGTGCCAGCAGCGCGGTAGGACAGGGGGCAAAGTACTATGGCTACACCTTC,CASSAVGQGAKYYGYTF
TRBV12-5,.,TRBJ2-5,TRBD2,15,TGTGCTAGTGGTTTAGGACTAGCGGGGGGGGAGACCCAGTACTTC,CASGLGLAGGETQYF
TRBV25-1,.,TRBJ2-7,.,14,TGTGCCAGCAGTGAAAGGAGTCGGCACTACGAGCAGTACTTC,CASSERSRHYEQYF
TRBV28,few,TRBJ1-2,.,13,TGTGCCAGCAGCCCGGGAAGGGTGAGTGGCTACACCTTC,CASSPGRVSGYTF
TRBV28,.,TRBJ2-1,.,17,TGTGCCAGCAGCCATTCAGCTTCGGGACTCCTAGGCGATGAGCAGTTCTTC,CASSHSASGLLGDEQFF
TRBV5-6,.,TRBJ2-7,.,14,TGTGCCAGCAGCTGGCTAGTATACTACTACGAGCAGTACTTC,CASSWLVYYYEQYF
TRBV5-5,few,TRBJ1-3,TRBD1,16,TGTGCCAGCAGCGCCGACGCAGGGGGCAATAGGCACACCATATATTTT,CASSADAGGNRHTIYF
TRBV6-1,few,TRBJ2-7,TRBD1,15,TGTGCCAGCAGGGAAGGGACAGGGCCCCCCTACGAGCAGTACTTC,CASREGTGPPYEQYF
TRBV28,.,TRBJ2-7,TRBD2,15,TGTGCCAGCAGTCCAAGGACTAGCGGATACTACGAGCAGTACTTC,CASSPRTSGYYEQYF
TRBV6-4,.,TRBJ2-1,TRBD1,16,TGTGCCAGCAGTGTTGGGACAGTGGGCTCCTACAATGAGCAGTTCTTC,CASSVGTVGSYNEQFF
TRBV19,few,TRBJ2-3,TRBD2,15,TGTGCCACCACGGTAGCGGGAGGCGGTTCAGATACGCAGTATTTT,CATTVAGGGSDTQYF
TRBV5-6,.,TRBJ1-1,.,14,TGTGCCAGCAGCTTAGTATCCCCAGGAACTGAAGCTTTCTTT,CASSLVSPGTEAFF